This T cell receptor beta chain stems from a study of blood T cells in healthy people across ages. Study observations and caveats: Age brought a roughly linear fall in TCR beta diversity measured per million T cells. Considered underestimates were the diversity estimates obtained from one million T cells.

The use of a sample-barcoded 5' primer and a J-beta primer mix characterized a second PCR of 7 to 11 cycles. TCRdb re-analysed the 5' RACE reads in MiXCR, keeping a single row per CDR3 protein. The sample holds 450,000 to 600,000 distinct CDR3 sequences, around 27% seen once. Comments on this clonotype: Antigen specificity is unknown.

Between the trimmed V and J ends, which lost 10 bases and 5 bases, there was a span of 14 bases. This CDR3 is 12 amino acids long. These data also formed part of another study, on T cells of mothers and their children.

The chain employs TRBV12-3 or TRBV12-4 and TRBJ1-2; D unclear. The clonotype comes from a boy aged 2 to 9 in good health. The source material was blood. The CDR3 sequence is CATRGSGYGYTF. CDR3 DNA: TGTGCCACCCGGGGAAGTGGTTATGGCTACACCTTC.